A single sample gave rise to the 32 T cell receptor beta chains below, sequenced in a study of blood T cell repertoires in COVID-19. The repertoire was sequenced with immunoSEQ multiplex PCR; TCRdb's copy has only in-frame clones and lacks some. In the table there are 220,000 or so clones, about 86% of which are singletons. Sequenced sample: peripheral blood. The receptors shown here come from a woman in her twenties or thirties who had recovered from COVID-19.

The rearrangement links TRBV7-6 to TRBJ2-7; D perhaps matches TRBD1 (5 bases). Germline CDR1 is SGHVS and CDR2 is FNYEAQ. The CDR3 contains 13 residues. V gave up 1 base and J gave up 3 bases, with 7 bases separating them. CDR3 region: CASSLGGGYEQYF. For the CDR3, the DNA is TGTGCCAGCAGCTTAGGGGGCGGCTACGAGCAGTACTTC.

This chain links TRBV28 with TRBJ1-2; weak D call: TRBD1 (6 bases). CDR3 length equals 15 residues. Germline assignment: CDR1 MDHEN and CDR2 SYDVKM. Trimming shortened V by 2 bases and J by 6 bases, and 16 bases separated the two germline ends. CDR3 sequence (DNA): TGTGCCAGCAGTTTACAGTGGGGGGGCCGGAATGGCTACACCTTC. Translating it yields CASSLQWGGRNGYTF.

This clone was observed a handful of times. The V and J genes are TRBV24-1 and TRBJ2-5; the D gene is possibly TRBD2 (5 bases). Between the trimmed V and J ends, which lost 5 bases and 2 bases, there was a span of 14 bases. Per germline, CDR1 KGHDR and CDR2 SFDVKD. The CDR3 is made up of 15 amino acids. CDR3 amino acids: CATSVSGETQETQYF. The CDR3 DNA reads as TGTGCCACCAGTGTCAGCGGAGAAACACAAGAGACCCAGTACTTC.

The rearrangement uses TRBV10-3 and TRBJ1-4; D might be TRBD1 (5 bases). The V gene lost 5 bases and the J gene lost 5 bases, with 12 bases spanning the gap. This CDR3 has 14 amino acids. Germline lookup yields CDR1 ENHRY and CDR2 SYGVKD. CDR3 loop: CAISPRAENEKLFF. CDR3 DNA sequence: TGTGCCATCAGTCCCAGGGCCGAAAATGAAAAACTGTTTTTT.

V usage is TRBV28 and J usage is TRBJ1-1; maybe TRBD1 (6 bases). The germline V gene has CDR1 MDHEN and CDR2 SYDVKM. Trimming took 4 bases from V and 8 from J, leaving 14 bases between them. The CDR3 contains 13 residues. CDR3 in amino acids: CASSSPGQPEAFF. As DNA, the CDR3 is TGTGCCAGCAGTTCCCCCGGACAGCCAGAAGCTTTCTTT.

This clone was counted a single time. This rearrangement joins TRBV28 to TRBJ1-1; 8 bases agree with TRBD1. The germline V gene has CDR1 MDHEN and CDR2 SYDVKM. Trimming cost V 3 bases and J 4 bases; bases outside gene matches: 1. The CDR3 length is 13 residues. The CDR3 spells CASSFQGATEAFF. CDR3 DNA: TGTGCCAGCAGTTTTCAGGGGGCCACTGAAGCTTTCTTT.

The gene calls are TRBV27 and TRBJ2-1, with TRBD2 as a possible D gene (5 bases). Germline loops: CDR1 MNHEY, CDR2 SMNVEV (reference sequence). This CDR3 region has 15 residues. With 0 bases removed from V and 6 bases from J, the gap between germline ends came to 12 bases. CDR3 sequence (DNA): TGTGCCAGCAGTTTATCAAGCACGGGAACCAATGAGCAGTTCTTC. Protein: CASSLSSTGTNEQFF.

The chain carries TRBV6-5 and TRBJ2-7; TRBD1 matches 10 bases. CDR1 and CDR2 (germline): MNHEY, SVGAGI. The CDR3 is 15 residues long. With V trimmed by 8 bases and J by 2 bases, 9 bases remained unmatched. CDR3 sequence (DNA): TGTGCCAGCGCCCAACTCGGGACAGGGGCCTACGAGCAGTACTTC. This gives the protein CASAQLGTGAYEQYF.

V and J are TRBV2 and TRBJ1-5; the D gene is possibly TRBD1 (6 bases). V was shortened by 8 bases and J by 0 bases, with 14 bases between the two germline ends. Germline assignment: CDR1 SNHLY and CDR2 FYNNEI. CDR3 length: 15 amino acids. CDR3 region: CASGALQGSNQPQHF. CDR3 nucleotides: TGTGCCAGCGGAGCCCTACAGGGTAGCAATCAGCCCCAGCATTTT.

The chain has TRBV30 and TRBJ1-6; 8 bases agree with TRBD1. Germline values: CDR1 GTSNPN, CDR2 SVGIG (reference sequence). There are 15 residues in the CDR3. V was clipped by 5 bases and J by 8 bases; unmatched bases: 11. The CDR3 protein is CAWDIDGQGDSPLHF. CDR3 bases: TGTGCCTGGGATATCGACGGACAGGGAGATTCACCCCTCCACTTT.

In DNA form, the CDR3 reads TGTGCCAGCAGTCCGGGACAGAACTACAATGAGCAGTTCTTC. As protein: CASSPGQNYNEQFF. The chain links TRBV6-5 to TRBJ2-1, with 7 bases lining up with TRBD1. Germline loops: CDR1 MNHEY, CDR2 SVGAGI. V shed 5 bases and J 3 bases; nucleotides not matched to a gene: 4. There are 14 residues in the CDR3.

This clone occurred a few times. V usage is TRBV9 and J usage is TRBJ1-2; 10 nucleotides line up with TRBD1. CDR3 length equals 14 residues. V was clipped by 5 bases and J by 5 bases; unmatched bases: 6. From germline, CDR1 is SGDLS and CDR2 YYNGEE. For the CDR3, the DNA is TGTGCCAGCAGGGGGGACAGGGGACGGTATGGCTACACCTTC. Translated: CASRGDRGRYGYTF.

The chain uses TRBV19 and TRBJ1-5; D ambiguous. V lost 3 bases and J 0 bases, leaving 9 bases between the germline ends. This CDR3 contains 15 residues. CDR1 LNHDA and CDR2 SQIVND come from the germline V gene (reference sequence). CDR3: CASSILENSNQPQHF. The CDR3 DNA is TGTGCCAGTAGTATCCTGGAGAATAGCAATCAGCCCCAGCATTTT.

The rearrangement joins TRBV11-2 to TRBJ1-4; D is possibly TRBD1 (5 bases). CDR1 and CDR2 from the germline V gene are SGHAT and FQNNGV. Deletions cut 1 base from V and 7 bases from J, with 10 bases between. The CDR3 extends over 14 amino acids. The CDR3 loop is CASSLGQGGEKLFF. In DNA, the CDR3 is TGTGCCAGCAGCTTAGGGCAGGGAGGTGAAAAACTGTTTTTT.

The genes are TRBV7-3 and TRBJ2-1; D unclear. Trimming shortened V by 5 bases and J by 9 bases, and 17 bases separated the two germline ends. The CDR3 runs to 14 residues. Germline V gene lookup returns CDR1 SGHTA and CDR2 FQGTGA. The CDR3 here is CASSAHPTASEQFF. CDR3 in DNA: TGTGCCAGCAGCGCACACCCCACAGCAAGTGAGCAGTTCTTC.

V is TRBV11-2 and J is TRBJ2-1; perhaps TRBD2 as D (6 bases). Germline CDR1 is SGHAT and CDR2 is FQNNGV. CDR3 length equals 16 residues. V shed 5 bases and J shed 0 bases, with 14 bases lying between them. The CDR3 coding sequence is TGTGCCAGCAGCCGGGTTGGGGGGTTCTCCTACAATGAGCAGTTCTTC. This sequence encodes CASSRVGGFSYNEQFF.

This chain connects TRBV5-4 to TRBJ2-6, with a weak D call TRBD2 (7 bases). This CDR3 has 18 amino acids. Germline CDR1 and CDR2: SGHNT and YYREEE (reference sequence). Trimming pared 4 bases from V and 0 bases from J, leaving 17 bases between. This CDR3 is CASSPFRGADSGANVLTF. The CDR3 region has the DNA TGTGCCAGCAGCCCCTTTCGGGGGGCGGACTCTGGGGCCAACGTCCTGACTTTC.

There are a few counts of this clone. This chain uses TRBV11-2 with TRBJ2-1; 9 nucleotides agree with TRBD1. Looked up from germline, CDR1 is SGHAT and CDR2 is FQNNGV. The ends lost 5 bases at V and 8 bases at J; junction bases unmatched: 4. The CDR3 sequence is 13 residues long. The chain's CDR3 is CASSPDRGYEQFF. The CDR3 coding sequence is TGTGCCAGCAGCCCGGACAGGGGCTATGAGCAGTTCTTC.

This clone occurred a few times. The chain recombines TRBV7-9 with TRBJ2-2, with 7 bases aligning to TRBD1. Germline assignment: CDR1 SEHNR and CDR2 FQNEAQ (reference sequence). V shed 5 bases and J 4 bases; nucleotides not matched to a gene: 4. The CDR3 runs to 14 residues. In nucleotides, the CDR3 is TGTGCCAGCAGCCCTCCAGGGGGCACCGGGGAGCTGTTTTTT. This sequence encodes CASSPPGGTGELFF.

The V and J genes are TRBV6-2 or TRBV6-3 and TRBJ2-3; D is unclear. Trimming removed 2 bases at V and 2 bases at J, with 11 bases between. The CDR3 length is 15 residues. Germline CDR1 and CDR2: MNHEY and SVGEGT. The CDR3 sequence: CASSYDRSNTDTQYF. The CDR3 bases are TGTGCCAGCAGTTACGATAGATCTAACACAGATACGCAGTATTTT.

V usage is TRBV14 and J usage is TRBJ1-1, with D unresolved. The CDR3 totals 15 residues. Germline lookup yields CDR1 SGHDN and CDR2 FVKESK. With 1 base removed from V and 1 base from J, the gap between germline ends came to 10 bases. The CDR3 loop is CASSQVWQSNTEAFF. In DNA form, the CDR3 reads TGTGCCAGCAGCCAAGTGTGGCAGTCGAACACTGAAGCTTTCTTT.

V gene TRBV18 combines with J gene TRBJ2-3, with 7 bases fitting TRBD1. V lost 3 bases, J lost 1 base, and 10 bases stayed unmatched. There are 17 residues in the CDR3. The V gene's germline CDR1 is KGHSH and CDR2 LQKENI. The CDR3 coding sequence is TGTGCCAGCTCACCTTTCGAGGGGGCCCTGGGCACAGATACGCAGTATTTT. Translation gives CASSPFEGALGTDTQYF.

The V call is TRBV14, the J call TRBJ2-7; TRBD1 aligns across 9 bases. This CDR3 region has 13 residues. Trimming cost V 4 bases and J 6 bases; bases outside gene matches: 4. The germline CDR1 and CDR2 sequences are SGHDN and FVKESK. CDR3 sequence: CASSRDRVAEQYF. CDR3 nucleotide sequence: TGTGCCAGCAGCCGGGACAGGGTCGCCGAGCAGTACTTC.

V and J are TRBV9 and TRBJ2-2; TRBD2 matches 8 bases. Per the germline V gene, CDR1 is SGDLS and CDR2 is YYNGEE. V trimming: 7 bases; J trimming: 3 bases; junction bases outside the gene matches: 2. CDR3 length equals 13 residues. CDR3 region: CASRGGHTGELFF. The CDR3, as DNA: TGTGCCAGCCGGGGGGGGCACACCGGGGAGCTGTTTTTT.

The chain employs TRBV2 and TRBJ2-5; 11 nucleotides agree with TRBD2. This CDR3 has 15 amino acids. The V gene's germline CDR1 is SNHLY and CDR2 FYNNEI. V shed 7 bases and J 8 bases; nucleotides not matched to a gene: 12. DNA of the CDR3: TGTGCCAGCATGTTGACTAGCGGGGCCGCTGTAACCCAGTACTTC. Its translation: CASMLTSGAAVTQYF.

The chain links TRBV5-4 to TRBJ2-3; 10 positions agree with TRBD1. CDR3 size: 16 residues. Germline CDR1 is SGHNT and CDR2 is YYREEE (reference sequence). The J segment lost 1 base and the V segment lost 2 bases, leaving 4 bases of the junction unmatched. The CDR3 region is CASSLGQGGRTDTQYF. The CDR3 DNA reads as TGTGCCAGCAGCTTAGGACAGGGGGGCCGCACAGATACGCAGTATTTT.

V usage is TRBV7-3 and J usage is TRBJ2-7; tentatively, D is TRBD1 (5 bases). V was shortened by 0 bases and J by 6 bases, with 12 bases between the two germline ends. The germline V gene encodes CDR1 SGHTA and CDR2 FQGTGA. CDR3 length: 14 amino acids. This chain's CDR3 is CASSLTAGMGEQYF. The CDR3 nucleotides are TGTGCCAGCAGCTTAACAGCAGGGATGGGCGAGCAGTACTTC.

There are a few counts of this clone. The V call is TRBV7-9, the J call TRBJ2-7; possible D gene TRBD1, 5 bases. This CDR3 is built from 14 residues. Germline CDR1 reads SEHNR; CDR2 reads FQNEAQ (reference sequence). V gave up 6 bases and J gave up 4 bases, with 16 bases separating them. CDR3 sequence reads: CASSTGSFDYEQYF. The CDR3 bases are TGTGCCAGCAGTACAGGTTCGTTTGATTACGAGCAGTACTTC.

This chain links TRBV10-3 with TRBJ1-2, with 7 bases aligning to TRBD1. V trimming: 4 bases; J trimming: 8 bases; junction bases outside the gene matches: 7. Germline CDR1 reads ENHRY; CDR2 reads SYGVKD. CDR3 length equals 13 residues. This chain's CDR3 is CAISVLGTDGYTF. The CDR3 DNA follows: TGTGCCATCAGTGTACTAGGGACAGACGGCTACACCTTC.

V and J are TRBV5-1 and TRBJ2-5, with 7 nucleotides matching TRBD2. The CDR3 has 14 residues. The J segment lost 7 bases and the V segment lost 2 bases, leaving 8 bases of the junction unmatched. Looked up from germline, CDR1 is SGHRS and CDR2 is YFSETQ. In DNA form, the CDR3 reads TGCGCCAGCAGCTTTAGCGGGCCTTCCCCGACCCAGTACTTC. This translates into CASSFSGPSPTQYF.

This chain connects TRBV6-5 to TRBJ1-4; D ambiguous. The CDR3 loop spans 16 amino acids. Trimming removed 2 bases at V and 5 bases at J, with 15 bases between. Looked up from germline, CDR1 is MNHEY and CDR2 is SVGAGI. CDR3 bases: TGTGCCAGCAGTTACGAGGCGAGGGCAAGCAATGAAAAACTGTTTTTT. This gives the protein CASSYEARASNEKLFF.

The chain uses TRBV13 and TRBJ2-3; 7 nucleotides align to TRBD1. Per the germline V gene, CDR1 is PRHDT and CDR2 is FYEKMQ (reference sequence). The CDR3 covers 16 residues. J gave up 4 bases and V 4 bases, and 11 bases lay outside the gene matches. This CDR3 is CASSYLTGSRSDTQYF. In nucleotides, the CDR3 is TGTGCCAGCAGCTACCTGACAGGGTCGCGATCAGATACGCAGTATTTT.